The TCR beta chain described here comes from a study of T cells in Graves' hyperthyroidism and ophthalmopathy. RNA transcripts provided the source from which TCR beta CDR3 regions were amplified. Primed by the HTBI set, a first-round RT-PCR was run on the TCR CDR3. TCRdb itself ran the multiplex PCR reads through MiXCR, one entry per CDR3 protein. The sample shows about 400,000 distinct CDR3 sequences, around an eighth of them seen only once. Of note for this clonotype: As yet, its antigen is unknown. A much more abundant neighbour one base away suggests this may be a read error.

Germline CDR1 is SNHLY and CDR2 is FYNNEI. CDR3 size: 21 residues. Study-wide results and limits: Most thyroid clonotypes expanded above 0.001 were also detected in blood.

Source material: blood. This TCR came from a man aged 50-59 years with Graves' ophthalmopathy. This rearrangement joins TRBV2 to TRBJ2-1; TRBD2 matches at 11 bases. The CDR3 reads CAGSEPKTSGNPQSSYNEQFF. Here the CDR3 DNA reads TGTGCCGGCAGTGAACCGAAGACTAGCGGGAATCCCCAGAGCTCCTACAATGAGCAGTTCTTC.